This T cell receptor (beta chain) is drawn from a study of shared clonotypes between healthy human individuals. Findings of the study overall: Larger richness was generally estimated for naive than memory subsets. Clonotypes shared by all four donors outscored non-shared clonotypes in generation probability.

CDR3 length: 12 amino acids. Germline V gene lookup returns CDR1 MDHEN and CDR2 SYDVKM. Naive CD8 cells lacked CD45RO, underwent positive selection for CCR7 and left out terminally differentiated effector memory CD45RA+ cells. Donors had no recently reported acute infections or vaccinations and were HIV-negative. The genomic DNA of each subset was split evenly across several immunoSEQ plates. Sequencing used immunoSEQ multiplex PCR; TCRdb keeps in-frame clones, though not all of them. The sample holds about 2,100,000 clones; 93% are singletons and the top ten take roughly 1.7%. This clone was counted a single time. Antigen: not known. The junction differs from germline at one of its ends, possibly a read error.

Material for sequencing was naive CD8+ T cells from PBMCs. The receptor was derived from a man between 18 and 29 years old in good health. Some clones in this sample may be carry-over from other donors' samples. V usage is TRBV28 and J usage is TRBJ1-4; D is perhaps TRBD1 (6 bases). The CDR3 DNA reads TGTGCCAGCAAAAAAGACGCACGGGGGGCGTCTTTT. Translating it yields CASKKDARGASF.